This entry features one T cell receptor (beta chain) sequence. Its binding antigen is unknown. Per-nucleotide qualities are absent, and no much larger clonotype sits a single base away. Other DNA sequences within the sample encode an identical CDR3. The sample belongs to a study of shared clonotypes between healthy human individuals (dated by TCRdb to 2018 to 2021). With regard to the full study: The cohort included three men and a couple of women between 18 and 49 years of age. For each donor, CD4 naive and CD4 memory were each run on three plates, CD8 naive on two plates, and CD8 memory on one plate. To estimate repertoire size and how much clonotype sharing occurs between individuals, the study deeply sequenced the blood TCR repertoires of five or six healthy adults. Different laboratories and diverse techniques were used to prepare libraries and sequence TCR repertoires, to increase sequencing depth and limit assay-specific biases. Per donor, leukapheresis produced somewhere between about 0.94 and 9.5 billion PBMCs. The study at large found these results: Across a few donors, 4.5% to 6.5% of naive CD4, around 3.5% of naive CD8, around 2.5% of memory CD4, and 0.3% to 0.45% of memory CD8 clonotypes were shared. Compared with non-shared clonotypes, clonotypes shared by all four sorted-subset donors had higher generation probabilities. Even with the large sequencing depth, rarefaction of the sorted-subset datasets indicated that sequencing was incomplete. Sampling was restricted to blood, and TCR repertoires in tissues likely differ from the TCR repertoires found in blood. Larger estimated clonotype richness was generally found for naive subsets than for memory subsets. Based on pairwise subsampling, the degree of clonotype sharing among donors was expected to be affected by sequencing depth. The small number of donors limited the genetic and exposure-history diversity represented.

Donors were healthy HIV-negative adults with no recently reported acute infections or vaccinations. Only Caucasian adults living in Nashville, Tennessee, USA were represented among the donors. Magnetic negative selection was used to enrich CD4+ T cells, after which naive cells were positively selected on CD45RA and the negative fraction became the memory subset. Blood was collected by leukapheresis, and PBMCs were isolated by Ficoll-Histopaque density gradient centrifugation and then cryopreserved in liquid nitrogen vapor phase. Purity and quantity of every magnetically sorted T cell population were checked by analytical flow cytometry. Each sorted fraction had its genomic DNA isolated and then quantified by UV absorbance on a Nanodrop 2000c. At the junction V is shortened by 4 bases and J by 3 bases, with 10 bases in between. CDR3 length: 13 amino acids, cysteine to phenylalanine. The sequence is cut down to CDR3 DNA, 39 bases in frame from base 1. From the germline V gene, CDR1 is MNHNS and CDR2 is SASEGT.

TCR CDR3 regions were amplified from genomic DNA by multiplex PCR using the deep immunoSEQ assay. For each cell subset, the extracted genomic DNA was distributed evenly across all wells of several immunoSEQ 96-well plates, and each plate served as one replicate. For sorted subsets, approximately 210 ng of genomic DNA, equivalent to roughly 30,000 T cell genomes, went into each replicate PCR. Purified libraries were measured with a Qubit 3.0 fluorometer, size-checked on a Bioanalyzer 2100, and measured again with the KAPA Library Quantification kit. A separate single-read 150-cycle Illumina NextSeq 550 flow cell was used to sequence each immunoSEQ 96-well plate. In the original analysis: Because only junctional sequences without quality scores were contained in the immunoSEQ output, filtering matching that applied to full-length reads could not be performed. To assign V/J genes and CDR3, sequences were annotated against IMGT germline references using PyIR, a Python wrapper for IgBLAST v1.9. Reads were removed for weak V/J assignments (E-value above 1e-6), missing CDR3, stop codons, out-of-frame junctions, or ambiguous translated residues. V3J clonotypes were defined as sequences sharing an identical inferred V gene, J gene, and CDR3 amino acid sequence. Percentage overlap between repertoires was calculated by dividing the number of shared unique clonotypes by the size of the smaller repertoire. Repertoire richness was assessed with RTK rarefaction, the Chao1 estimator, and Recon v2.1 estimates of unobserved clonotypes. For all TCRbeta clonotypes obtained by the gDNA method from a handful of donors, generation probabilities were computed with OLGA. TCRdb took over this immuneACCESS table, retaining in-frame rearrangements with V and J assigned. Such tables are incomplete; in checked studies, under half of the missing clones stem from an unresolved V gene, and the remainder is unexplained. The V and J calls and clone size are taken from that table; D and trimming were inferred from the DNA. The sample records about 2 million clones, 90% to 95% of which are singletons. The leading ten clones occupy more than 0.1% of the sample.

The chain is assembled from TRBV6-1 and TRBJ2-7, with TRBD1 tentatively as D gene (6 bases match). The source of this sequence is a man aged 18 to 30 in good health. Sample: naive CD4+ T cells sorted from blood. What the cell subset or site label conveys for this sample: CD45RA+ positively selected. The CDR3 has the sequence CASSVDSFYEQYF. The nucleotide sequence is TGTGCCAGCAGTGTGGACAGTTTCTACGAGCAGTACTTC.